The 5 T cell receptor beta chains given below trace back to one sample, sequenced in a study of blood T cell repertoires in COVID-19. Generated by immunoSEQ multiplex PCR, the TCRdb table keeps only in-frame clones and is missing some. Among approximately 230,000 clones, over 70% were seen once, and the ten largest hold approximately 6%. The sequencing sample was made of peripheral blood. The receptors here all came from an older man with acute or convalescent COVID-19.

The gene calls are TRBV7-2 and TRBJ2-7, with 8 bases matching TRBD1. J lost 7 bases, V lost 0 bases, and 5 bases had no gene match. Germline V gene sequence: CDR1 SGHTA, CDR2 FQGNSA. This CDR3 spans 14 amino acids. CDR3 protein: CASSLARGQGEQYF. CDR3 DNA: TGTGCCAGCAGCTTAGCCAGGGGGCAGGGGGAGCAGTACTTC.

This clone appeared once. CDR3 in amino acids: CATSRTSGGTQGTDTQYF. In nucleotides, the CDR3 is TGTGCCACCAGCCGGACTAGCGGGGGGACCCAAGGCACAGATACGCAGTATTTT. The chain is built from TRBV19 and TRBJ2-3; 14 bases are shared with TRBD2. Trimming at V came to 10 bases and at J to 1 base, leaving 13 bases not matched to a gene. The CDR3 runs 18 residues. The germline V gene encodes CDR1 LNHDA and CDR2 SQIVND (reference sequence).

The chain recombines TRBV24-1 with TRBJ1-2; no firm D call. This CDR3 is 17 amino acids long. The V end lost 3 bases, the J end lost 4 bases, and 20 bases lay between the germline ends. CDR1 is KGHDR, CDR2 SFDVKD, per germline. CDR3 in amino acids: CATSDPSRGRDPYGYTF. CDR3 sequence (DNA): TGTGCCACCAGTGATCCCTCCCGTGGGAGGGATCCCTATGGCTACACCTTC.

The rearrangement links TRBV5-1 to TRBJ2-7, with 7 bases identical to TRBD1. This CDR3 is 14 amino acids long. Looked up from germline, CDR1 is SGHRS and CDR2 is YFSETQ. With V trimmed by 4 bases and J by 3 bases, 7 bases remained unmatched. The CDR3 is CASSQSGQNYEQYF. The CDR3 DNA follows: TGCGCCAGCAGCCAATCGGGACAGAACTACGAGCAGTACTTC.

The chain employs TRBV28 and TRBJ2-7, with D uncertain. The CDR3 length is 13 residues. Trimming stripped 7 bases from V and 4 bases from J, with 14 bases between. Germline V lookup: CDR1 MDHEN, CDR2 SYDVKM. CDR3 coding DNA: TGTGCCAGCACCCCTCCAGGTCGGTACGAGCAGTACTTC. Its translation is CASTPPGRYEQYF.